The 27 T cell receptor beta chains reported below all come from one sample, sequenced in a study of technical replicates of blood from a few donors. TCRdb keeps only in-frame clones here, not all; method: immunoSEQ multiplex PCR. The sample consists of about 81,000 clones, 90% to 98% of them appearing once. The sequencing sample was made of T cells isolated from PBMCs. The receptors originated from a human donor in good health.

This clone was seen a single time. The rearrangement uses TRBV7-9 and TRBJ1-1, with a possible D match to TRBD1 (5 bases). CDR1 SEHNR and CDR2 FQNEAQ come from the germline V gene (reference sequence). V lost 3 bases and J 3 bases, leaving 11 bases between the germline ends. CDR3 size: 14 residues. In nucleotides, the CDR3 is TGTGCCAGCAGCTTTCCAGGGTTGGACACTGAAGCTTTCTTT. Translating it yields CASSFPGLDTEAFF.

The V and J genes are TRBV5-1 and TRBJ2-5; TRBD2 matches at 7 bases. J gave up 2 bases and V 4 bases, and 5 bases lay outside the gene matches. The CDR3 totals 14 residues. Germline CDR1 SGHRS, CDR2 YFSETQ. In nucleotides, the CDR3 is TGCGCCAGCAGCCCCGGGGAGGGGCAAGAGACCCAGTACTTC. This codes for CASSPGEGQETQYF.

This chain links TRBV5-1 with TRBJ1-1, with TRBD1 matching 9 bases. Trimming took 4 bases from V and 1 from J; bases not matched to a gene: 5. Germline lookup yields CDR1 SGHRS and CDR2 YFSETQ. CDR3 length: 15 amino acids. The CDR3 DNA is TGCGCCAGCAGCCAGCTGGGACAGGGGAACACTGAAGCTTTCTTT. This codes for CASSQLGQGNTEAFF.

The chain links TRBV9 to TRBJ1-2; TRBD1 matches at 7 bases. CDR1 and CDR2 (germline): SGDLS, YYNGEE. CDR3 length equals 17 residues. The J segment lost 0 bases and the V segment lost 0 bases, leaving 8 bases of the junction unmatched. This CDR3 is CASSVESRTGSNYGYTF. For the CDR3, the DNA is TGTGCCAGCAGCGTAGAATCTAGGACAGGTTCTAACTATGGCTACACCTTC.

The CDR3 DNA follows: TGTGCTAGTGGTTTGGTCCTCGGGGGCCAAGGGACTAGCGGGAGTGGGAATGAGCAGTTCTTC. This sequence encodes CASGLVLGGQGTSGSGNEQFF. This chain connects TRBV12-5 to TRBJ2-1; 14 bases fit TRBD2. The CDR3 extends over 21 amino acids. Germline V gene lookup returns CDR1 LGHNT and CDR2 FRNRAP. Losses at the gene ends were 0 bases for V and 7 bases for J; bases not matched to a gene: 17.

This rearrangement joins TRBV28 to TRBJ1-4; TRBD1 aligns across 7 bases. The germline V gene has CDR1 MDHEN and CDR2 SYDVKM. The CDR3 contains 17 residues. Losses at the gene ends were 1 base for V and 5 bases for J; bases not matched to a gene: 10. CDR3 bases: TGTGCCAGCAGTTTATTAGTAAGGGGGCTGAAGAATGAAAAACTGTTTTTT. Residues: CASSLLVRGLKNEKLFF. Full variable domain (remainder filled in from reference TRBV28 and TRBJ1-4): DVKVTQSSRYLVKRTGEKVFLECVQDMDHENMFWYRQDPGLGLRLIYFSYDVKMKEKGDIPEGYSVSREKKERFSLILESASTNQTSMYLCASSLLVRGLKNEKLFFGSGTQLSVL.

V usage is TRBV7-3 and J usage is TRBJ2-2; TRBD2 aligns across 11 bases. The CDR3 is 16 amino acids. V shed 3 bases, J shed 3 bases, and the junction held 3 bases outside the gene matches. Per the germline V gene, CDR1 is SGHTA and CDR2 is FQGTGA. The CDR3 loop is CASSFGGLADTGELFF. The CDR3 DNA sequence: TGTGCCAGCAGCTTCGGGGGACTAGCGGACACCGGGGAGCTGTTTTTT.

This rearrangement joins TRBV28 to TRBJ2-2, with 7 nucleotides matching TRBD2. The CDR3 has 16 amino acids. The V and J ends lost 6 bases and 4 bases, in that order; junction bases with no gene match: 11. CDR1 and CDR2 (germline): MDHEN, SYDVKM. The CDR3 region has the DNA TGTGCCAGCAGGAAAGGTCCGGGAGGTCGCACCGGGGAGCTGTTTTTT. It yields the protein CASRKGPGGRTGELFF.

The chain combines TRBV27 with TRBJ2-1; D not resolved. Per the germline V gene, CDR1 is MNHEY and CDR2 is SMNVEV (reference sequence). There are 12 residues in the CDR3. V lost 4 bases to trimming and J lost 6 bases, with 7 bases between them. The CDR3 loop reads CASSSTFNEQFF. The CDR3 DNA reads as TGTGCCAGCAGTTCCACTTTCAATGAGCAGTTCTTC.

This clone was counted a single time. The genes are TRBV29-1 and TRBJ2-1, with 9 bases lining up with TRBD1. Trimming at V came to 7 bases and at J to 3 bases, leaving 7 bases not matched to a gene. The CDR3 consists of 14 residues. Looked up from germline, CDR1 is SQVTM and CDR2 is ANQGSEA. The CDR3, as DNA: TGCAGCGCCGGCCGACAGGGGGTCTACAATGAGCAGTTCTTC. Protein sequence: CSAGRQGVYNEQFF.

The chain uses TRBV28 and TRBJ2-3; D unresolved. V was pared by 7 bases and J by 7 bases, with 15 bases between. The germline CDR1 and CDR2 sequences are MDHEN and SYDVKM. The CDR3 spans 13 residues. The CDR3 sequence is CASTRSSVNTQYF. The CDR3 DNA follows: TGTGCCAGCACTCGTTCCTCGGTGAATACGCAGTATTTT.

The chain carries TRBV29-1 and TRBJ2-3; 9 bases are a match to TRBD2. The CDR3 consists of 15 residues. The V gene's germline CDR1 is SQVTM and CDR2 ANQGSEA. The trim removed 3 bases at V and 3 bases at J, leaving 7 bases unmatched. The CDR3 loop reads CSVDGRGGATDTQYF. CDR3 DNA: TGCAGCGTTGACGGTCGCGGGGGGGCGACAGATACGCAGTATTTT.

This sequence joins TRBV7-8 and TRBJ1-6; no reliable D call. Trimming took 1 base from V and 11 from J, leaving 6 bases between them. Germline CDR1 reads SGHVS; CDR2 reads FQNEAQ. The CDR3 loop spans 12 amino acids. The CDR3 loop reads CASSLGLPPLHF. As DNA, the CDR3 is TGTGCCAGCAGCTTAGGACTCCCACCCCTCCACTTT.

This sequence joins TRBV28 and TRBJ1-2; 8 bases map to TRBD1. In germline, CDR1 is MDHEN, CDR2 SYDVKM. The CDR3 is made up of 12 amino acids. After removal of 6 bases from V and 3 bases from J, the junction contained 0 bases not matched to a gene. CDR3 nucleotide sequence: TGTGCCAGCAGACAGGGGGACTATGGCTACACCTTC. Protein product: CASRQGDYGYTF.

The chain uses TRBV6-1 and TRBJ2-2, with 7 positions matching TRBD1. There are 13 residues in the CDR3. The germline gives CDR1 MNHNS, CDR2 SASEGT. Unmatched junction bases numbered 4, after V lost 6 bases and J lost 6 bases. The CDR3 DNA follows: TGTGCCAGCAGGCAAACAGGGGCCGGGGAGCTGTTTTTT. This translates into CASRQTGAGELFF.

The rearrangement uses TRBV28 and TRBJ2-1; 8 nucleotides line up with TRBD2. This CDR3 region has 19 residues. Germline V gene sequence: CDR1 MDHEN, CDR2 SYDVKM. The ends lost 3 bases at V and 4 bases at J; junction bases unmatched: 17. The CDR3 DNA reads as TGTGCCAGCAGTTTTCGTGGACTAGCAGGATTAAGGATTTACAATGAGCAGTTCTTC. Its protein product is CASSFRGLAGLRIYNEQFF.

This clone showed up just once. The rearrangement joins TRBV2 to TRBJ2-4; 14 bases are a match to TRBD2. CDR3 length equals 20 residues. Looked up from germline, CDR1 is SNHLY and CDR2 is FYNNEI. Trimming took 10 bases from V and 0 from J; bases not matched to a gene: 17. CDR3 sequence: CATTMRGLAGGVLAKNIQYF. The CDR3 bases are TGTGCCACCACGATGAGAGGACTAGCGGGGGGCGTACTAGCCAAAAACATTCAGTACTTC.

The chain has TRBV19 and TRBJ2-1; 13 bases map to TRBD2. Germline-derived CDR1 and CDR2 are LNHDA and SQIVND (reference sequence). The V and J ends lost 4 bases and 4 bases, in that order; junction bases with no gene match: 1. The CDR3 extends over 15 amino acids. This CDR3 reads CASSTLAGGYNEQFF. In nucleotides, the CDR3 is TGTGCCAGTAGTACACTAGCGGGAGGGTACAATGAGCAGTTCTTC. The entire variable domain, with the rest obtained from reference TRBV19 and TRBJ2-1, is as follows: DGGITQSPKYLFRKEGQNVTLSCEQNLNHDAMYWYRQDPGQGLRLIYYSQIVNDFQKGDIAEGYSVSREKKESFPLTVTSAQKNPTAFYLCASSTLAGGYNEQFFGPGTRLTVL.

The chain combines TRBV7-8 with TRBJ1-1, with 8 bases matching TRBD1. The germline V gene encodes CDR1 SGHVS and CDR2 FQNEAQ. This CDR3 has 15 residues. V was pared by 5 bases and J by 5 bases, with 10 bases of the junction left unmatched. The CDR3 DNA reads as TGTGCCAGCAGCCTCGGACAGGGAATGAGAACTGAAGCTTTCTTT. Protein product: CASSLGQGMRTEAFF.

CDR3 amino acids: CASGGSGSNQPQHF. CDR3 in DNA: TGTGCCAGCGGAGGATCGGGTAGCAATCAGCCCCAGCATTTT. The V and J genes are TRBV27 and TRBJ1-5; D gene ambiguous. V was pared by 8 bases and J by 0 bases, with 11 bases between. This CDR3 comprises 14 residues. CDR1 is MNHEY and CDR2 is SMNVEV in the germline V gene (reference sequence).

V is TRBV6-5 and J is TRBJ2-2; D remains unclear. V was pared by 4 bases and J by 2 bases, with 5 bases between. This CDR3 comprises 13 residues. Germline-derived CDR1 and CDR2 are MNHEY and SVGAGI. As DNA, the CDR3 is TGTGCCAGCAGTTCCCCTAACACCGGGGAGCTGTTTTTT. Translated, it gives CASSSPNTGELFF.

CDR3 amino acids: CASSLAMGLVYNEQFF. CDR3 nucleotide sequence: TGTGCCAGCAGCTTGGCCATGGGACTGGTATACAATGAGCAGTTCTTC. The genes are TRBV5-8 and TRBJ2-1; D possibly corresponds to TRBD2 (6 bases). The CDR3 spans 16 residues. Germline V lookup: CDR1 SGHTS, CDR2 YDEGEE. Trimming stripped 0 bases from V and 4 bases from J, with 14 bases between. The full variable domain, completed using reference TRBV5-8 and TRBJ2-1, is EAGVTQSPTHLIKTRGQQATLRCSPISGHTSVYWYQQALGLGLQFLLWYDEGEERNRGNFPPRFSGRQFPNYSSELNVNALELEDSALYLCASSLAMGLVYNEQFFGPGTRLTVL.

This clone was observed once. The rearrangement joins TRBV6-1 to TRBJ1-5; TRBD1 matches 8 bases. Germline lookup yields CDR1 MNHNS and CDR2 SASEGT. CDR3 size: 13 residues. After removal of 6 bases from V and 7 bases from J, the junction contained 5 bases not matched to a gene. The CDR3: CASRDRAAQPQHF. The CDR3 bases are TGTGCCAGCAGGGACAGGGCGGCCCAGCCCCAGCATTTT.

The chain joins TRBV7-9 to TRBJ2-3; 7 bases match TRBD2. Trimming at V came to 4 bases and at J to 8 bases, leaving 24 bases not matched to a gene. The CDR3 extends over 19 amino acids. Germline CDR1 and CDR2: SEHNR and FQNEAQ (reference sequence). The CDR3 DNA reads as TGTGCCAGCAGCTCCACAGGCTCGCGGGAGTTTTCCTTGATTGGTACGCAGTATTTT. Residues: CASSSTGSREFSLIGTQYF.

This rearrangement joins TRBV6-5 to TRBJ2-7; 9 bases fit TRBD2. Germline V CDR1 and CDR2: MNHEY, SVGAGI. This CDR3 comprises 15 residues. J was trimmed by 3 bases and V by 4 bases; bases with no gene match: 7. CDR3 amino acids: CASSSLASGDYEQYF. The CDR3, as DNA: TGTGCCAGCAGTTCCCTTGCTAGCGGGGACTACGAGCAGTACTTC.

The V call is TRBV7-3, the J call TRBJ2-1; TRBD2 matches at 13 bases. This CDR3 comprises 15 residues. Trimming cost V 5 bases and J 9 bases; bases outside gene matches: 7. The germline V gene encodes CDR1 SGHTA and CDR2 FQGTGA. The DNA of the CDR3 is TGTGCCAGCAGCCTCTCGGGACTAGCGGGGAGTGAGCAGTTCTTC. This sequence encodes CASSLSGLAGSEQFF.

This sequence joins TRBV4-2 and TRBJ1-2; 7 nucleotides align to TRBD1. The CDR3 runs to 16 residues. The V gene's germline CDR1 is LGHNA and CDR2 YNFKEQ. The V gene end was trimmed by 3 bases and the J gene end by 5 bases; junction bases not matched to a gene: 12. The CDR3 protein is CASSQVTGLREYGYTF. The CDR3 DNA reads as TGTGCCAGCAGCCAGGTGACAGGGTTAAGAGAGTATGGCTACACCTTC.